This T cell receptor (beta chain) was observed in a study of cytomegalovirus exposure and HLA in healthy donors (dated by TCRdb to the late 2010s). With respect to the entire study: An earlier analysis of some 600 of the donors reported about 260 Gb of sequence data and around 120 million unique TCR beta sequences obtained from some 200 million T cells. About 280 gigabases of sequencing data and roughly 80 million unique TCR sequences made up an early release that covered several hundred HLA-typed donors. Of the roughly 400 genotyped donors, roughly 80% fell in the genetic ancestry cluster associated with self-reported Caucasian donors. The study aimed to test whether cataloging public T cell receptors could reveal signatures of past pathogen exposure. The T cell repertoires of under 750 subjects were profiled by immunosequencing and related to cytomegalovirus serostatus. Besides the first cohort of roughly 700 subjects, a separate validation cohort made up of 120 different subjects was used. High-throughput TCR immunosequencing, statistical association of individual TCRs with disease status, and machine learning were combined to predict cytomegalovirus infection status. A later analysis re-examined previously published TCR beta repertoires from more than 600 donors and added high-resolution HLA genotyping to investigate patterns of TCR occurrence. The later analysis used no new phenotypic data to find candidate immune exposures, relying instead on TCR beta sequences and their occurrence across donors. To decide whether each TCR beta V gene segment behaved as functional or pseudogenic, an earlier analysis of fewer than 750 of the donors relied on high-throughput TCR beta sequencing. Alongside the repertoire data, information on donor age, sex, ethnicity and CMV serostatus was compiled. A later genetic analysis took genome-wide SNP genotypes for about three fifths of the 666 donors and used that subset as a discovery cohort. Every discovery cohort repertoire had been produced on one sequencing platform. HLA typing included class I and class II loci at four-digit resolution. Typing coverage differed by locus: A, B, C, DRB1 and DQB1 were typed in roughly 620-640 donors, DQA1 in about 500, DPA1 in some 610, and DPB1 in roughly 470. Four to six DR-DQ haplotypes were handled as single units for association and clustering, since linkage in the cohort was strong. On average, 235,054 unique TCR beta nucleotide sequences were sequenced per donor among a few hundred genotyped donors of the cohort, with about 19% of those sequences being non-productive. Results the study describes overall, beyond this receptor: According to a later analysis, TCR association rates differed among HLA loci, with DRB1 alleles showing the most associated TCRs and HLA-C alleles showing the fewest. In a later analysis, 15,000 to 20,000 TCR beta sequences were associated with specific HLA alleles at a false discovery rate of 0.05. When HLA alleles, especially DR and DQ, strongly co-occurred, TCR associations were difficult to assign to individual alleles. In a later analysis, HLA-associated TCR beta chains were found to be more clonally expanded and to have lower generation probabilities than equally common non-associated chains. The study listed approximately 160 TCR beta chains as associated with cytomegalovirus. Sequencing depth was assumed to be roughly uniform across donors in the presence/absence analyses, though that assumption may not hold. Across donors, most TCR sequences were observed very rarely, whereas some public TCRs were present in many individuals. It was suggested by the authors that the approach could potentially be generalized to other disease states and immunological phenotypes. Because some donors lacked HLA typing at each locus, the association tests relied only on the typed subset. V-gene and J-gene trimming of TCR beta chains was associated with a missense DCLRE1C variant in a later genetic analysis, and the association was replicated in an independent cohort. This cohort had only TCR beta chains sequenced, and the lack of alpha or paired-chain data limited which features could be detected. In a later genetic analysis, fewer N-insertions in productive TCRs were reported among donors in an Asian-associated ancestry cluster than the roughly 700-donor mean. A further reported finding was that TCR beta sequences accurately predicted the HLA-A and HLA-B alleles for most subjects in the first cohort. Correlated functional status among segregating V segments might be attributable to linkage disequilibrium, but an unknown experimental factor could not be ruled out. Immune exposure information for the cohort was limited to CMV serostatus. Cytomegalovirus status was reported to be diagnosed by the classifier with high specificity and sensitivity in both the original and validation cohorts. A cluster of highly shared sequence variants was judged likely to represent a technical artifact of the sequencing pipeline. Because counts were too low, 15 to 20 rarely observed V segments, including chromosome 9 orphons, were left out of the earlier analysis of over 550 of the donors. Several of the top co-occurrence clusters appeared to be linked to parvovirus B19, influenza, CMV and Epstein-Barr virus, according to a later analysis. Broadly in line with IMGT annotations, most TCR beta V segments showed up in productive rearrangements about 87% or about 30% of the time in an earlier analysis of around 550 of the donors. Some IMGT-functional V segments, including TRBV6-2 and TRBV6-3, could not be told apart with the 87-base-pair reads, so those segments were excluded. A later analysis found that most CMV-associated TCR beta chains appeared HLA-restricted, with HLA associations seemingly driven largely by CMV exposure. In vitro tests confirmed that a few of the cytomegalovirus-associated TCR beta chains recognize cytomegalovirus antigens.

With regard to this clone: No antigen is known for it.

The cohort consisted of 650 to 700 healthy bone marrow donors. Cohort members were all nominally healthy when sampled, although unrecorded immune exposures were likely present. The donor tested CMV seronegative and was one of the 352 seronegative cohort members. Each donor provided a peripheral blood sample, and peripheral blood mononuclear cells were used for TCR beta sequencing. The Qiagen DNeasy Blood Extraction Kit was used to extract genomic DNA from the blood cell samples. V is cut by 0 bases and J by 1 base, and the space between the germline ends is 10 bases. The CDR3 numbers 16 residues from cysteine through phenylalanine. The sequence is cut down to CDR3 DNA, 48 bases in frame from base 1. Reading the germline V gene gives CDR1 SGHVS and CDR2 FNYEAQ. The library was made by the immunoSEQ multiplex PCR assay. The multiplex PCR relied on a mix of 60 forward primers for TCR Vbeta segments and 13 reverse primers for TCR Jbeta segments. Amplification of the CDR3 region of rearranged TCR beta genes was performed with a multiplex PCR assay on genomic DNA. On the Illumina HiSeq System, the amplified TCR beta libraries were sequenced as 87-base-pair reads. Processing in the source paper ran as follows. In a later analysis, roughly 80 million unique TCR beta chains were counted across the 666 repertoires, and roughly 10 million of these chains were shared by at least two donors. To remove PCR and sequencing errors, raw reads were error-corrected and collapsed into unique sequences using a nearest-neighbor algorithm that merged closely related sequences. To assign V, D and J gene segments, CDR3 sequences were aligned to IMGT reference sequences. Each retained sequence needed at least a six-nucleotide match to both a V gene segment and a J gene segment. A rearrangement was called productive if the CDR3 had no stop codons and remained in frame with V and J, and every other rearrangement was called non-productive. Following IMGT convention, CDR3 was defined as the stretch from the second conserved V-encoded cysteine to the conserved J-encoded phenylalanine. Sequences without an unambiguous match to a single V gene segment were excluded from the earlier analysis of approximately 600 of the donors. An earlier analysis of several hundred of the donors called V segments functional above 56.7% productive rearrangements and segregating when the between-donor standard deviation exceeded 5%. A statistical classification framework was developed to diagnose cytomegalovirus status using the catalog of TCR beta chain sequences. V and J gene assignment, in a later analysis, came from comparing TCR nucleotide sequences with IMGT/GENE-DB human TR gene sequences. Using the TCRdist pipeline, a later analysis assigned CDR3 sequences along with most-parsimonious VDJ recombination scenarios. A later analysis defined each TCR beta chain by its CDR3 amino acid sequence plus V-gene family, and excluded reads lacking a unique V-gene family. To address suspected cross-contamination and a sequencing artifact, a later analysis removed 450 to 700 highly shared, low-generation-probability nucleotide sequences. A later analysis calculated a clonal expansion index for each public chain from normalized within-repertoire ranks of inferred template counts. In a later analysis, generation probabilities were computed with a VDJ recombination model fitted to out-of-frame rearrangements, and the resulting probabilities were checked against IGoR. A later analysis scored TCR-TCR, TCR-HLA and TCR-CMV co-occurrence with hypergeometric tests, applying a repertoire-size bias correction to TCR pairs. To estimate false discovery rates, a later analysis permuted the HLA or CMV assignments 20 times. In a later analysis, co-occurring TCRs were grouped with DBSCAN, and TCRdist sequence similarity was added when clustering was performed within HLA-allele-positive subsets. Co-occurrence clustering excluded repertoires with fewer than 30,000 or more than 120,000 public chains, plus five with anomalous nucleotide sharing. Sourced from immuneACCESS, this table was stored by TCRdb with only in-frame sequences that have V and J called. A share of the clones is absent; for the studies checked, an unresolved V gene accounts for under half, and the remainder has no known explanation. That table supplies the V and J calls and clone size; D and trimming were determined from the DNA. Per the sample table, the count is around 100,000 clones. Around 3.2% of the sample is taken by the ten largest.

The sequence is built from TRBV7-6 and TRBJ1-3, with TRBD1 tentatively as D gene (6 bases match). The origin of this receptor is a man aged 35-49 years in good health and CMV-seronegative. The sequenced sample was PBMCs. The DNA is TGTGCCAGCAGCTTAGCGTCAACAGGGTCTGGAAACACCATATATTTT. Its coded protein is CASSLASTGSGNTIYF.